Given below is one T cell receptor (beta chain) in context. This clonotype appeared many times. The specificity of this receptor is unknown. No base quality values were provided; no much bigger clone lies one nucleotide off. The entry originates in a study of T cells in Graves' hyperthyroidism and ophthalmopathy (dated 2019 in TCRdb). With regard to the full study: Peripheral blood was sampled at the time of initial diagnosis, prior to any treatment. TCR V-J signatures able to tell the groups apart were searched for in a discovery cohort of 100 patients, of whom 40 to 45 had Graves' ophthalmopathy and roughly 59 had stable Graves' hyperthyroidism. Prospective prediction of ophthalmopathy was tested in an independent validation cohort of about 19 hyperthyroidism patients and 17 patients who later progressed to ophthalmopathy. The approximately 100 discovery patients were divided at random into training and test sets in a 7:3 ratio. Thyroid tissue and blood T-cell repertoires from about six Graves' hyperthyroidism patients were also compared in the study. After sampling, hyperthyroidism patients received methimazole starting at 30 mg daily, and ophthalmopathy patients received high-dose intravenous methylprednisolone. The paper reports TCR Vbeta CDR3 sequencing of over 120 peripheral blood samples: around 45 ophthalmopathy, about 75 hyperthyroidism and around 17 progressor patients. Overall study results and their limits: Most expanded thyroid clonotypes (frequency above 0.001) were also detected in blood, suggesting blood repertoires may reflect thyroid immune responses. During validation, the model predicted progression to ophthalmopathy a median of approximately six months ahead of onset, with almost 71% sensitivity and about 75% specificity. Ophthalmopathy was separated from stable hyperthyroidism by a 13 V-J signature model, with about 86% sensitivity and about 84% specificity obtained in cross-validation and 80%/75% obtained in testing. Sample size was not statistically predetermined, and blinding of investigators to group allocation was not performed.

Amplification of TCR beta CDR3 regions was carried out from RNA transcripts. The TCR CDR3 was subjected to a first round of RT-PCR using the HTBI primer set and the Qiagen OneStep RT-PCR kit. A second multiplex PCR round built the libraries, followed by size selection and purification. Libraries were sequenced paired-end with 100 bp reads on an Illumina HiSeq2000. On the study's bioinformatics: SOAPnuke was used to process the raw data, with reads discarded if the reads contained adapters or uncalled bases, had a mean Phred below 15, or lacked an exact constant-primer or identifier match. High-quality paired reads were merged using COPE v1.2.5, and each unique nucleotide sequence was defined as a clonotype. Clonotypes were aligned to IMGT TRBV, TRBD and TRBJ reference segments using MiTCR v1.1. The analysis was restricted to V-J combinations with a frequency above 0.0001, which together covered 99.2% of the repertoires. The TCS score was defined as the ratio of F50 (clonal expansion) to E x V (chaos), calculated using BLOSUM62-based TCRdist between CDR3 peptides within each V-J. Welch's t-statistics and random forest reduced just over 500 V-J features to around 14, which were used in a naive Bayes classifier (R e1071). TCRdb's own reprocessing of the public reads used fastp at Q25 and MiXCR and kept productive beta chains. For every CDR3 protein sequence, its rows merge into one entry that carries the most common genes and DNA. The V and J calls shown here were made by TCRdb, not taken from the authors' results. The sample table shows under 350,000 distinct CDR3 sequences, and 10% to 15% are seen once. The ten largest clones represent 7.8% of the sample.

Hyperthyroidism patients were aged 18 to 65 years and newly diagnosed, with disease duration of less than 2 months. Exclusion was applied to patients with uncontrolled infections, other autoimmune diseases, pregnancy or lactation. Diagnoses were based on clinical symptoms, serum thyroxine and TRAb, thyroid ultrasound and orbital computed tomography. Blood from progressor patients was drawn when they were first diagnosed with hyperthyroidism, before any ophthalmopathy symptoms appeared. PBMCs were separated from roughly 9.6 ml of fresh peripheral blood using Ficoll-Paque density gradient centrifugation. Progressor patients were defined as those initially diagnosed with Graves' hyperthyroidism in whom ophthalmopathy developed during follow-up. Total RNA was extracted with Trizol reagent, and quality was checked on an Agilent 2100 Bioanalyzer. CDR1 is given as SGHTA and CDR2 as FQGNSA, both from the germline V gene. The germline V and J ends show losses of 1 base and 6 bases respectively, and no gene match explains 12 bases of the junction. The CDR3 covers 18 residues, taking in both the cysteine and the phenylalanine. CDR3 DNA is the only sequence kept; it has 54 bases, read in frame from the first base.

The V and J segments used are TRBV7-2 and TRBJ2-1; 10 central nucleotides agree with TRBD2. The TCR sequence derives from a woman in her thirties with Graves' hyperthyroidism that later progressed to Graves' ophthalmopathy. Sequencing was carried out using blood. Here is the DNA: TGTGCCAGCAGCTTAGACCCGCTACCTAGCGGGAGAGTCAATGAGCAGTTCTTC. Its coded protein is CASSLDPLPSGRVNEQFF. The reference TRBV7-2 and TRBJ2-1 proteins fill in what lies around the CDR3, so the full variable domain reads GAGVSQSPSNKVTEKGKDVELRCDPISGHTALYWYRQSLGQGLEFLIYFQGNSAPDKSGLPSDRFSAERTGGSVSTLTIQRTQQEDSAVYLCASSLDPLPSGRVNEQFFGPGTRLTVL.